This section outlines one TCR beta chain sequence together with its context. Its antigen is unidentified. Expressed TCRB transcripts got sequenced, as all isolated RNA was reverse transcribed. The study sequenced naive, central memory and regulatory T cell samples to an average of about 3.57 million reads. Method: immunoSEQ multiplex PCR; TCRdb's copy keeps in-frame clones and lacks some. Of about 640,000 clones in the sample, around 12% were seen once. The CDR3 has 14 residues. Unmatched junction bases numbered 4, after V lost 6 bases and J lost 4 bases. Germline V gene lookup returns CDR1 SGHRS and CDR2 YFSETQ. This sample stems from a study of beta chain features in type 1 diabetes. Study-wide points: Amplification by PCR could prefer shorter templates, with the same effect in patients and controls. For Type 1 diabetes patients, all four CD4+ subsets carried TCRB CDR3s that were moderately but significantly shorter.

The sequencing input was naive CD4+ T cells from blood. This receptor was taken from a man aged 25-40 years with type 1 diabetes. The chain is built from TRBV5-1 and TRBJ2-2, with TRBD1 identical over 9 bases. CDR3 DNA: TGCGCCAGCAAAAAGACAGGGGGCACCGGGGAGCTGTTTTTT. Protein: CASKKTGGTGELFF.